These 25 T cell receptor beta chains were all obtained from the same sample, sequenced in a study of blood T cell repertoires in COVID-19. The repertoire was sequenced with immunoSEQ multiplex PCR; TCRdb's copy has only in-frame clones and lacks some. The sample lists hundreds of thousands of clones, 85% occurring once. Specimen: peripheral blood. Receptors were obtained from a woman aged 45-65 years with active or convalescent COVID-19.

The gene calls are TRBV27 and TRBJ2-1; 10 bases are shared with TRBD2. From germline, CDR1 is MNHEY and CDR2 SMNVEV (reference sequence). CDR3 length: 15 residues. V trimming: 6 bases; J trimming: 3 bases; junction bases outside the gene matches: 5. The CDR3 region is CASRYTSGNYNEQFF. The CDR3 region has the DNA TGTGCCAGCAGATACACTAGCGGGAACTACAATGAGCAGTTCTTC.

This chain uses TRBV30 with TRBJ2-1; D is uncertain. The CDR3 loop spans 13 amino acids. V lost 1 base to trimming and J lost 7 bases, with 11 bases between them. From germline, CDR1 is GTSNPN and CDR2 SVGIG (reference sequence). CDR3 protein: CAWSALNTNEQFF. CDR3 DNA: TGTGCCTGGAGTGCCCTAAATACTAATGAGCAGTTCTTC.

The chain recombines TRBV10-3 with TRBJ2-3, with 15 bases aligning to TRBD2. CDR3 length: 18 amino acids. From germline, CDR1 is ENHRY and CDR2 SYGVKD. Germline trimming cut 3 bases from V and 0 bases from J; bases unmatched to any gene: 4. The CDR3, as DNA: TGTGCCATCAGTGACGGACTAGCGGGAGGGTCTAGCACAGATACGCAGTATTTT. Amino acid sequence: CAISDGLAGGSSTDTQYF.

The J gene is TRBJ2-5, the V gene TRBV4-1; D is possibly TRBD2 (5 bases). The CDR3 sequence is 14 residues long. In germline, CDR1 is MGHRA, CDR2 YSYEKL. Trimming pared 0 bases from V and 4 bases from J, leaving 9 bases between. This CDR3 is CASSQDPTRETQYF. DNA for the CDR3: TGCGCCAGCAGCCAAGATCCCACTAGAGAGACCCAGTACTTC.

The chain combines TRBV11-2 with TRBJ2-5, with 7 positions matching TRBD1. This CDR3 has 17 amino acids. Germline V CDR1 and CDR2: SGHAT, FQNNGV. The V and J ends lost 5 bases and 5 bases, in that order; junction bases with no gene match: 17. CDR3 sequence: CASSLNPGQRFLETQYF. The CDR3 DNA reads as TGTGCCAGCAGCCTGAATCCGGGACAGCGTTTCTTGGAGACCCAGTACTTC. Full variable domain (outside the CDR3, taken from reference TRBV11-2 and TRBJ2-5): EAGVAQSPRYKIIEKRQSVAFWCNPISGHATLYWYQQILGQGPKLLIQFQNNGVVDDSQLPKDRFSAERLKGVDSTLKIQPAKLEDSAVYLCASSLNPGQRFLETQYFGPGTRLLVL.

V gene TRBV21-1 combines with J gene TRBJ1-3. TRBV21-1 is annotated as a pseudogene. The CDR3 is 15 residues long. The CDR3 here is CASSPASSTGNTIYF. The CDR3 DNA reads TGTGCCAGCAGCCCCGCGAGTTCCACTGGAAACACCATATATTTT.

Remarks on this clone: The sample holds other DNA sequences that translate to the same CDR3. In DNA form, the CDR3 reads TGTGCCAGTAGTATAACAGAAAACACTGAAGCTTTCTTT. It codes for CASSITENTEAFF. The chain uses TRBV19 and TRBJ1-1; no definite D call. The V and J ends lost 2 bases and 2 bases respectively, with 6 bases between them. Germline V CDR1 and CDR2: LNHDA, SQIVND (reference sequence). CDR3 size: 13 residues.

The rearrangement uses TRBV28 and TRBJ1-4, with D perhaps TRBD1 (5 bases). The CDR3 is 14 residues long. Trimming stripped 1 base from V and 5 bases from J, with 8 bases between. CDR1 is MDHEN and CDR2 is SYDVKM in the germline V gene. CDR3 sequence: CASSLSSGNEKLFF. The CDR3 DNA reads TGTGCCAGCAGTTTATCCTCAGGGAATGAAAAACTGTTTTTT.

V usage is TRBV6-1 and J usage is TRBJ2-1, with D possibly being TRBD1 (5 bases). Germline V gives CDR1 MNHNS, CDR2 SASEGT. The V and J ends lost 3 bases and 5 bases respectively, with 8 bases between them. This CDR3 contains 13 residues. Written as DNA, the CDR3 is TGTGCCAGCAGTGACAGGGCCGACAATGAGCAGTTCTTC. It specifies CASSDRADNEQFF.

The J gene is TRBJ2-7, the V gene TRBV14; 7 bases map to TRBD1. The V segment lost 2 bases and the J segment 9 bases; nucleotides outside the gene matches: 10. The CDR3 covers 14 residues. Germline V gene sequence: CDR1 SGHDN, CDR2 FVKESK. The chain's CDR3 is CASSQPGTAPPQYF. The DNA for the CDR3 is TGTGCCAGCAGCCAACCTGGGACAGCCCCACCGCAGTACTTC.

This sequence joins TRBV7-2 and TRBJ2-3, with TRBD2 matching 7 bases. V was pared by 6 bases and J by 7 bases, with 13 bases of the junction left unmatched. Germline V gives CDR1 SGHTA, CDR2 FQGNSA. CDR3 length: 15 amino acids. The CDR3 bases are TGTGCCAGCAGTTTCTATCGGACTAGGTTAAATACGCAGTATTTT. It is translated as CASSFYRTRLNTQYF.

The rearrangement links TRBV24-1 to TRBJ2-3, with 8 positions matching TRBD2. Germline V gene data show CDR1 as KGHDR and CDR2 as SFDVKD. The CDR3 is made up of 15 amino acids. V was pared by 6 bases and J by 4 bases, with 8 bases of the junction left unmatched. As DNA, the CDR3 is TGTGCCACCAGTCGCCCTAGCGGGTATGCAGATACGCAGTATTTT. Protein product: CATSRPSGYADTQYF.

V gene TRBV5-6 combines with J gene TRBJ2-1, with TRBD1 matching 9 bases. This CDR3 has 14 residues. CDR1 SGHDT and CDR2 YYEEEE come from the germline V gene. V shed 7 bases and J 7 bases; nucleotides not matched to a gene: 9. The CDR3 region has the DNA TGTGCCAGCTCCCTTGGACAGGGGTGGAATGAGCAGTTCTTC. This translates into CASSLGQGWNEQFF.

V usage is TRBV3-1 (or the pseudogene TRBV3-2) and J usage is TRBJ2-2, with D perhaps TRBD2 (6 bases). Per the germline V gene, CDR1 is LGHDT and CDR2 is YNNKEL (reference sequence). The CDR3 is 18 residues long. The V and J ends lost 0 bases and 1 base respectively, with 15 bases between them. The CDR3 nucleotides read TGTGCCAGCAGCCAAGATTTTGGCGCGCGGGGGAACACCGGGGAGCTGTTTTTT. Protein sequence: CASSQDFGARGNTGELFF.

This clone has only one observation. Other DNA sequences in this sample translate to the same CDR3. The genes are TRBV4-2 and TRBJ2-1; TRBD2 agrees at 10 bases. Germline V gene sequence: CDR1 LGHNA, CDR2 YNFKEQ. The V gene end was trimmed by 4 bases and the J gene end by 4 bases; junction bases not matched to a gene: 4. CDR3 length: 15 amino acids. CDR3 coding DNA: TGTGCCAGCAGCCCTAGGACTAGCGGTTACAATGAGCAGTTCTTC. Encoded protein: CASSPRTSGYNEQFF.

This chain uses TRBV5-5 with TRBJ1-1, with 7 bases lining up with TRBD1. V trimming: 4 bases; J trimming: 0 bases; junction bases outside the gene matches: 3. The CDR3 loop spans 14 amino acids. CDR1 SGHKS and CDR2 YYEKEE come from the germline V gene (reference sequence). CDR3 in amino acids: CASSRTGMNTEAFF. For the CDR3, the DNA is TGTGCCAGCAGCCGGACAGGTATGAACACTGAAGCTTTCTTT.

This clone was observed once. The chain is built from TRBV7-9 and TRBJ1-6, with D possibly being TRBD1 (6 bases). The CDR3 spans 17 residues. CDR1 and CDR2 from the germline V gene are SEHNR and FQNEAQ (reference sequence). V was clipped by 1 base and J by 8 bases, with 18 bases between them. The CDR3 protein is CASSLGRGAQDDSPLHF. The CDR3 DNA follows: TGTGCCAGCAGCTTAGGGCGGGGGGCCCAGGATGATTCACCCCTCCACTTT.

The V call is TRBV30, the J call TRBJ2-7, with D unresolved. The V gene lost 0 bases and the J gene lost 1 base, with 7 bases spanning the gap. The CDR3 length is 13 residues. CDR1 is GTSNPN, CDR2 SVGIG, per germline (reference sequence). The CDR3 here is CAWSVHRSYEQYF. The CDR3 DNA is TGTGCCTGGAGTGTACACAGATCCTACGAGCAGTACTTC. The full variable domain, in which reference TRBV30 and TRBJ2-7 provide the parts outside the CDR3, is SQTIHQWPATLVQPVGSPLSLECTVEGTSNPNLYWYRQAAGRGLQLLFYSVGIGQISSEVPQNLSASRPQDRQFILSSKKLLLSDSGFYLCAWSVHRSYEQYFGPGTRLTVT.

This chain connects TRBV11-2 to TRBJ2-7, with 10 bases aligning to TRBD2. Trimming removed 5 bases from V and 2 bases from J; junction bases left unmatched: 9. CDR1 and CDR2 from the germline V gene are SGHAT and FQNNGV. The CDR3 is made up of 16 amino acids. In DNA form, the CDR3 reads TGTGCCAGCAGCCACAATCGGCTAGCGGGAGCCTACGAGCAGTACTTC. Translating it yields CASSHNRLAGAYEQYF.

This chain links TRBV5-6 with TRBJ2-1, with a tentative D call TRBD2 (5 bases). The CDR3 length is 14 residues. Germline CDR1 SGHDT, CDR2 YYEEEE. V lost 4 bases and J lost 2, with 10 bases in between. This CDR3 reads CASSTGIAYNEQFF. The CDR3 region has the DNA TGTGCCAGCAGCACGGGAATAGCCTACAATGAGCAGTTCTTC.

The V and J genes are TRBV5-1 and TRBJ2-2, with 8 bases identical to TRBD2. V trimming: 0 bases; J trimming: 1 base; junction bases outside the gene matches: 5. Looked up from germline, CDR1 is SGHRS and CDR2 is YFSETQ. This CDR3 comprises 17 residues. This chain's CDR3 is CASSLGPLAGNTGELFF. The DNA for the CDR3 is TGCGCCAGCAGCTTGGGACCTCTAGCGGGGAACACCGGGGAGCTGTTTTTT.

CDR3: CASSLGGNIAYF. The CDR3 DNA sequence: TGTGCCAGCAGCTTGGGAGGGAACATTGCGTATTTT. The chain carries TRBV5-4 and TRBJ2-3, with D possibly being TRBD2 (5 bases). In germline, CDR1 is SGHNT, CDR2 YYREEE (reference sequence). The V and J ends lost 0 bases and 14 bases respectively, with 13 bases between them. The CDR3 spans 12 residues.

The V call is TRBV6-5, the J call TRBJ1-1; a possible D gene is TRBD1 (5 bases). Germline V lookup: CDR1 MNHEY, CDR2 SVGAGI. The CDR3 runs to 14 residues. V shed 6 bases and J shed 5 bases, with 16 bases lying between them. This chain's CDR3 is CASSLRSGGTEAFF. The CDR3 DNA reads as TGTGCCAGCAGCCTAAGATCTGGGGGGACTGAAGCTTTCTTT.

The V gene is TRBV27, the J gene TRBJ2-2; 9 positions agree with TRBD2. V gave up 3 bases and J gave up 7 bases; unmatched junction bases: 9. This CDR3 region has 16 residues. Germline CDR1 is MNHEY and CDR2 is SMNVEV (reference sequence). This CDR3 is CASSLSGGLLGGELFF. In DNA form, the CDR3 reads TGTGCCAGCAGTTTGAGCGGGGGGCTCTTGGGCGGGGAGCTGTTTTTT.

This clone appeared a few times. The V call is TRBV7-9, the J call TRBJ1-2; no clear D. Trimming removed 3 bases at V and 2 bases at J, with 10 bases between. The germline V gene encodes CDR1 SEHNR and CDR2 FQNEAQ (reference sequence). This CDR3 comprises 14 residues. Here the CDR3 DNA reads TGTGCCAGCAGCTTTGGGAGGGAGAACTATGGCTACACCTTC. Translated, it gives CASSFGRENYGYTF.